This T cell receptor beta chain appears in the sequencing data of a study of graft-versus-host responses after intestinal transplantation. Data came from immunoSEQ multiplex PCR; TCRdb stores just in-frame clones and leaves some out. This table holds around 33,000 clones, around 94% found once. The V and J ends lost 1 base and 2 bases respectively, with 6 bases between them. This CDR3 contains 15 residues. CDR1 and CDR2 from the germline V gene are MDHEN and SYDVKM. The origin of this receptor is a human patient who received an intestinal transplant, so some T cells may come from the graft donor. Specimen: PBMCs, collected 16 days after intestinal transplant. V gene TRBV28 combines with J gene TRBJ2-6; the D is unclear. CDR3 loop: CASSLSIPGANVLTF. DNA for the CDR3: TGTGCCAGCAGTTTATCGATCCCTGGGGCCAACGTCCTGACTTTC.